These 20 T cell receptor beta chains originate from one sample sequenced in a study of cytomegalovirus exposure and HLA in healthy donors. A multiplex PCR was run with 60 Vbeta primers and 13 Jbeta primers. Sequencing used immunoSEQ multiplex PCR; TCRdb keeps in-frame clones, though not all of them. This table has more than 65,000 clones, around 79% appearing once. The material sequenced was PBMCs. The receptors derive from a female donor in good health and CMV-seronegative.

The chain is built from TRBV5-6 and TRBJ2-1, with D perhaps TRBD1 (5 bases). V lost 3 bases and J lost 6, with 19 bases in between. CDR1 is SGHDT, CDR2 YYEEEE, per germline. This CDR3 is built from 16 residues. The DNA for the CDR3 is TGTGCCAGCAGCTCCACCCGGATCCGAAGGGGCAATGAGCAGTTCTTC. It yields the protein CASSSTRIRRGNEQFF.

This clone was seen a single time. The chain carries TRBV2 and TRBJ2-2; the D gene is possibly TRBD2 (6 bases). The germline V gene encodes CDR1 SNHLY and CDR2 FYNNEI. The CDR3 runs 15 residues. V gave up 8 bases and J gave up 5 bases, with 18 bases separating them. The CDR3 nucleotides read TGTGCCAGCTCTCTACGGACCGGGGGTACCGGGGAGCTGTTTTTT. Encoded protein: CASSLRTGGTGELFF.

The CDR3 DNA reads as TGTGCCAGCAGTCCATCCGGGACAGTGAACACTGAAGCTTTCTTT. This codes for CASSPSGTVNTEAFF. The V and J genes are TRBV28 and TRBJ1-1; 7 nucleotides line up with TRBD1. The CDR3 covers 15 residues. V shed 5 bases, J shed 0 bases, and the junction held 6 bases outside the gene matches. The germline V gene has CDR1 MDHEN and CDR2 SYDVKM. The whole variable domain, filled in from reference TRBV28 and TRBJ1-1, reads DVKVTQSSRYLVKRTGEKVFLECVQDMDHENMFWYRQDPGLGLRLIYFSYDVKMKEKGDIPEGYSVSREKKERFSLILESASTNQTSMYLCASSPSGTVNTEAFFGQGTRLTVV.

In this sample, this clone turned up a few times. The J gene is TRBJ1-4, the V gene TRBV10-2, with 10 nucleotides matching TRBD1. Germline trimming cut 6 bases from V and 6 bases from J; bases unmatched to any gene: 1. This CDR3 has 13 residues. Per germline, CDR1 WSHSY and CDR2 SAAADI. The CDR3 DNA is TGCGCCAGCAGAGGACAGGGGGATGAAAAACTGTTTTTT. It encodes CASRGQGDEKLFF.

V gene TRBV5-1 combines with J gene TRBJ1-3, with D perhaps matching TRBD1 (5 bases). CDR1 and CDR2 from the germline V gene are SGHRS and YFSETQ. This CDR3 region has 15 residues. Trimming stripped 0 bases from V and 2 bases from J, with 9 bases between. The chain's CDR3 is CASSLAAGTGNTIYF. In DNA form, the CDR3 reads TGCGCCAGCAGCTTGGCCGCAGGGACTGGAAACACCATATATTTT.

This clone was observed once. The V and J genes are TRBV6-1 and TRBJ2-3; 14 nucleotides agree with TRBD2. Germline CDR1 is MNHNS and CDR2 is SASEGT. The CDR3 runs to 17 residues. Trimming removed 1 base from V and 0 bases from J; junction bases left unmatched: 0. The CDR3 bases are TGTGCCAGCAGTGAAGGACTAGCGGGAGGGAGCACAGATACGCAGTATTTT. This codes for CASSEGLAGGSTDTQYF.

This clone was seen a handful of times. The chain has TRBV6-4 and TRBJ2-3; 13 bases agree with TRBD2. The CDR3 is 15 amino acids. The germline V gene encodes CDR1 MRHNA and CDR2 SNTAGT. With 3 bases clipped from V and 4 bases from J, the junction kept 1 base outside the gene matches. The CDR3, as DNA: TGTGCCAGCAGTGAGGGACTAGCGGGGCCAGATACGCAGTATTTT. Translation gives CASSEGLAGPDTQYF.

This clone was observed once. The chain uses TRBV7-6 and TRBJ1-4; D perhaps matches TRBD1 (5 bases). V shed 4 bases and J shed 2 bases, with 14 bases lying between them. The germline V gene encodes CDR1 SGHVS and CDR2 FNYEAQ. The CDR3 extends over 16 amino acids. CDR3 in amino acids: CASSSAPAGTNEKLFF. The CDR3 nucleotides are TGTGCCAGCAGCTCGGCACCTGCAGGGACTAATGAAAAACTGTTTTTT.

This clone was seen once. The genes are TRBV29-1 and TRBJ2-1; no clear D. V shed 0 bases and J shed 8 bases, with 8 bases lying between them. CDR1 is SQVTM and CDR2 is ANQGSEA in the germline V gene. CDR3 length: 12 amino acids. For the CDR3, the DNA is TGCAGCGTTGAAGATGTAATCGATGAGCAGTTCTTC. It is translated as CSVEDVIDEQFF.

The chain employs TRBV18 and TRBJ2-3, with TRBD2 matching over 7 bases. Germline V gene sequence: CDR1 KGHSH, CDR2 LQKENI. Trimming took 2 bases from V and 1 from J; bases not matched to a gene: 6. The CDR3 sequence is 16 residues long. CDR3 coding DNA: TGTGCCAGCTCACCATCGTCCCGGGGGGGCACAGATACGCAGTATTTT. It codes for CASSPSSRGGTDTQYF.

The chain employs TRBV4-2 and TRBJ2-1; 7 bases line up with TRBD1. Germline CDR1 and CDR2: LGHNA and YNFKEQ. This CDR3 region has 16 residues. Trimming removed 4 bases from V and 0 bases from J; junction bases left unmatched: 6. The CDR3 here is CASSRLTGDSYNEQFF. DNA of the CDR3: TGTGCCAGCAGCCGCCTAACAGGGGACTCCTACAATGAGCAGTTCTTC.

The gene calls are TRBV9 and TRBJ2-5, with a possible D match to TRBD2 (7 bases). The V end was cut by 0 bases, the J end by 2 bases, with 11 bases between. Germline CDR1 is SGDLS and CDR2 is YYNGEE. The CDR3 spans 15 residues. CDR3 in amino acids: CASSVAGGRQETQYF. The CDR3 DNA reads as TGTGCCAGCAGCGTAGCGGGGGGCCGACAAGAGACCCAGTACTTC.

The chain couples TRBV6-4 to TRBJ2-3, with TRBD2 matching over 7 bases. V was clipped by 0 bases and J by 5 bases; unmatched bases: 2. The CDR3 sequence is 14 residues long. The germline V gene has CDR1 MRHNA and CDR2 SNTAGT. CDR3 sequence: CASSDSLARDTQYF. DNA for the CDR3: TGTGCCAGCAGTGACTCACTAGCGAGAGATACGCAGTATTTT.

This clone appeared a few times. One junction end does not reproduce the germline sequence, and a read error may be involved. The rearrangement joins TRBV11-2 to TRBJ1-2, with D hard to call. The CDR3 has 14 amino acids. Germline V gene lookup returns CDR1 SGHAT and CDR2 FQNNGV. CDR3 in amino acids: CASSLTGFNYGYPF. The CDR3 region has the DNA TGTGCCAGCAGCTTAACGGGTTTTAACTATGGCTACCCCTTC.

The chain couples TRBV6-6 to TRBJ1-5; the D gene is possibly TRBD1 (5 bases). CDR1 is MNHNY, CDR2 SVGAGI, per germline (reference sequence). This CDR3 has 13 amino acids. Trimming stripped 8 bases from V and 3 bases from J, with 11 bases between. CDR3 coding DNA: TGTGCCAGCTGGGGGGGGTCCAATCAGCCCCAGCATTTT. It specifies CASWGGSNQPQHF.

V and J are TRBV10-3 and TRBJ1-1, with D possibly TRBD1 on 6 matching bases. The V end was cut by 4 bases, the J end by 2 bases, with 14 bases between. The CDR3 length is 15 residues. The germline V gene encodes CDR1 ENHRY and CDR2 SYGVKD. The CDR3: CAISALPGQNTEAFF. The CDR3 coding sequence is TGTGCCATCAGTGCGTTGCCGGGACAAAACACTGAAGCTTTCTTT.

The table lists this clone with a few counts. J is TRBJ1-5 and V is TRBV19, with 8 bases that match TRBD1. Germline V gene lookup returns CDR1 LNHDA and CDR2 SQIVND (reference sequence). This CDR3 is 16 amino acids long. After removal of 7 bases from V and 3 bases from J, the junction contained 11 bases not matched to a gene. In DNA, the CDR3 is TGTGCCAGTATTGGACAGGGCGCCGCGATCAATCAGCCCCAGCATTTT. It translates to CASIGQGAAINQPQHF.

The CDR3 bases are TGCGCCAGCAGCTTTAGCCTAGCGGGGAACACCGGGGAGCTGTTTTTT. Residues: CASSFSLAGNTGELFF. V and J are TRBV5-1 and TRBJ2-2; TRBD2 agrees at 8 bases. The V gene's germline CDR1 is SGHRS and CDR2 YFSETQ. The CDR3 is 16 amino acids. The V and J ends lost 2 bases and 1 base, in that order; junction bases with no gene match: 4.

The chain couples TRBV30 to TRBJ1-2; D is perhaps TRBD1 (5 bases). The CDR3 has 15 residues. Germline CDR1 reads GTSNPN; CDR2 reads SVGIG (reference sequence). The V gene lost 2 bases and the J gene lost 2 bases, with 15 bases spanning the gap. The CDR3 nucleotides are TGTGCCTGGAGTCCCTCAGGGTCCGGGAACTATGGCTACACCTTC. It yields the protein CAWSPSGSGNYGYTF. The full variable domain, rest sourced from reference TRBV30 and TRBJ1-2, is SQTIHQWPATLVQPVGSPLSLECTVEGTSNPNLYWYRQAAGRGLQLLFYSVGIGQISSEVPQNLSASRPQDRQFILSSKKLLLSDSGFYLCAWSPSGSGNYGYTFGSGTRLTVV.

The chain combines TRBV28 with TRBJ2-1; D gene unclear. Germline V CDR1 and CDR2: MDHEN, SYDVKM. The CDR3 covers 15 residues. The V end lost 4 bases, the J end lost 7 bases, and 17 bases lay between the germline ends. The CDR3 protein is CASSSLRVVWNEQFF. The CDR3 DNA follows: TGTGCCAGCAGTTCCCTACGGGTAGTATGGAATGAGCAGTTCTTC.